This T cell receptor (beta chain) was recorded in a study of T cell responses to AZD1222 COVID-19 vaccine. Study-wide points: Samples come after the peak T cell response, not at day 14. The CD4 TCRs associated with vaccination extended across spike and predominated at 160-218 and 743-854. A mostly white British donor set with more females was recruited, and clonal diversity was possibly underestimated.

The CDR3 extends over 14 amino acids. Per germline, CDR1 MRHNA and CDR2 SNTAGT. V shed 3 bases, J shed 4 bases, and the junction held 3 bases outside the gene matches. In regard to this clone: No antigen is known for it.

The data were produced by immunoSEQ multiplex PCR, yet TCRdb's version contains in-frame clones alone and is incomplete. This table holds about 150,000 clones, approximately 90% found once. This chain uses TRBV6-4 with TRBJ1-1, with 9 bases matching TRBD1. Sample: peripheral blood, taken on day 0 of AZD1222 vaccination. This clonotype was sampled from an adult in good health. DNA for the CDR3: TGTGCCAGCAGTGAAACACAGGGGGCCACTGAAGCTTTCTTT. Translated: CASSETQGATEAFF.